The clone carrying this T cell receptor (beta chain) was counted between two and nine times. The data derive from a study of Graves' ophthalmopathy and Graves' hyperthyroidism. Study information: Before any treatment, peripheral blood was taken at the initial diagnosis.

Other autoimmune diseases, uncontrolled infections, pregnancy or lactation excluded patients from enrollment. Investigators amplified TCR beta CDR3 regions from RNA transcripts. The workflow started with a first-round RT-PCR run with HTBI primers and then moved on to a second-round multiplex PCR. A single record per CDR3 protein comes from TCRdb applying MiXCR to the multiplex PCR reads. The top ten hold around 3.3% of the sample, which has about 700,000 distinct CDR3 sequences, under 50% seen once. The sequenced sample consisted of peripheral blood. This receptor was identified in an adult man with Graves' ophthalmopathy.

The CDR3 nucleotides are TGCAGCTTACCGGGACAGGGGTCGGACTATGGCTACACCTTC. Protein: CSLPGQGSDYGYTF. V gene TRBV29-1 combines with J gene TRBJ1-2; TRBD1 agrees at 10 bases. The CDR3 contains 14 residues. Germline lookup yields CDR1 SQVTM and CDR2 ANQGSEA. With V trimmed by 8 bases and J by 3 bases, 9 bases remained unmatched.